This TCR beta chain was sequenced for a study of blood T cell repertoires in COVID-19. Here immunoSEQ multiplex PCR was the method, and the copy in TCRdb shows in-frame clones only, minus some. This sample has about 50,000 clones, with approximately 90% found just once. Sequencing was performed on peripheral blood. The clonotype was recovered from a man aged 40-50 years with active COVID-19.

The CDR3 loop is CASSREPGQGAYGYTF. The CDR3 nucleotides are TGTGCCAGCAGCCGCGAACCGGGACAGGGGGCCTATGGCTACACCTTC. The rearrangement uses TRBV14 and TRBJ1-2, with 12 nucleotides matching TRBD1. The J segment lost 4 bases and the V segment lost 4 bases, leaving 7 bases of the junction unmatched. CDR1 and CDR2 from the germline V gene are SGHDN and FVKESK. This CDR3 comprises 16 residues.